This is a list of T cell receptor beta chains from one sample in a study of blood T cells in healthy people across ages. TCRdb reprocessed the 5' RACE reads with MiXCR, giving one entry per CDR3 protein. The data contain about 1.8 million distinct CDR3 sequences, around 50% of them seen just once; the ten biggest clones take up approximately 2.1%. The sample taken for sequencing was blood. The source is a woman in her thirties or forties in good health. Each CDR3 is given with its conserved first and last residue. The D gene is left open where the match is weak. Clone sizes are given selectively: once, few, many, or a class where the clone is expanded.

clone_size d_call j_call v_call cdr3_nt cdr3_aa
once TRBD1 TRBJ2-1 TRBV7-9 TGTGCCAGCAGCTTAGGTGGGACAGGGTTGAACAATGAGCAGTTCTTC CASSLGGTGLNNEQFF
NA NA TRBJ1-2 TRBV2 TGTGCCAGCATAGACAGGAGGAATGGCTACACCTTC CASIDRRNGYTF
NA NA TRBJ1-2 TRBV9 TGTGCCAGCAGCGCCCGGACAGGCTACACCTTC CASSARTGYTF
NA TRBD2 TRBJ2-1 TRBV28 TGTGCCAGCACCACCCGGTGGGGGGGGAGGAATGAGCAGTTCTTC CASTTRWGGRNEQFF
few NA TRBJ2-5 TRBV20-1 TGCAGTGCTTTCTCAAGGGGGACCCAGTACTTC CSAFSRGTQYF
NA TRBD2 TRBJ2-1 TRBV6-2/TRBV6-3 TGTGCCAGCAGACGAAAACTGGGACTAGCGGGGGGAAGCTCCTACAATGAGCAGTTCTTC CASRRKLGLAGGSSYNEQFF
NA NA TRBJ1-2 TRBV7-2 TGTGCCAGCAGAATACAGGGATTGAGCAACTATGGCTACACCTTC CASRIQGLSNYGYTF
NA NA TRBJ2-5 TRBV12-3/TRBV12-4 TGTGCCAGCAGTCGACCCGGCCGGGAGACCCAGTACTTC CASSRPGRETQYF
few NA TRBJ2-6 TRBV28 TGTGCCAGCAGTTTCCCTCTACGGACCTCTGGGGCCAACGTCCTGACTTTC CASSFPLRTSGANVLTF
NA NA TRBJ2-5 TRBV20-1 TGCAGTGCTCAAGGCGGCTCGGACAGCCAAGAGACCCAGTACTTC CSAQGGSDSQETQYF
NA TRBD1 TRBJ2-7 TRBV20-1 TGCAGGGCTACAGGGGGCTCGGGAGAGCAGTACTTC CRATGGSGEQYF
few NA TRBJ1-1 TRBV10-3 TGTGCCATCAGGGGGCGGGAAAACACTGAAGCTTTCTTT CAIRGRENTEAFF
NA NA TRBJ2-3 TRBV20-1 TGCAGTGCTGCCAGCGGGAGCACAGATACGCAGTATTTT CSAASGSTDTQYF
NA TRBD1 TRBJ1-2 TRBV28 TGTGCCAGCAGTCCTCCGGACAGGGGGCGTTTTGGCTACACCTTC CASSPPDRGRFGYTF
once TRBD1 TRBJ2-1 TRBV6-1 TGTGCCAGCAGGCCCTACCATGTTACCGTGGGACAGAGACACTCCTACAATGAGCAGTTCTTC CASRPYHVTVGQRHSYNEQFF
NA NA TRBJ2-5 TRBV20-1 TGCAGTGCTGGCCGGGGCAGACAAGAGACCCAGTACTTC CSAGRGRQETQYF
NA NA TRBJ2-7 TRBV6-1 TGTGCCAGCAGCACCGGCGGCGGGGTTTACGAGCAGTACTTC CASSTGGGVYEQYF
NA NA TRBJ2-2 TRBV2 TGTGCCAGCAGGGGAAGGGTGAACACCGGGGAGCTGTTTTTT CASRGRVNTGELFF
few NA TRBJ2-7 TRBV20-1 TGCAGTGCTAGAGATAAACGACGGGCCTACGAGCAGTACTTC CSARDKRRAYEQYF
NA NA TRBJ1-6 TRBV5-8 TGTGCCAGCAGCTTGGACCCCAGGGCTTATAATTCACCCCTCCACTTT CASSLDPRAYNSPLHF
few NA TRBJ1-5 TRBV4-3 TGCGCCAGCAGCCAAGATCTGACAGGAGGTAATCAGCCCCAGCATTTT CASSQDLTGGNQPQHF
NA TRBD1 TRBJ1-1 TRBV6-6 TGTGCCAGCAGTGCCCCAGGGGGCAACACTGAAGCTTTCTTT CASSAPGGNTEAFF
NA TRBD2 TRBJ2-1 TRBV6-5 TGTGCCAGCAGTTACGTTACTAGCGGCCTAAACTCCTACAATGAGCAGTTCTTC CASSYVTSGLNSYNEQFF
NA NA TRBJ2-7 TRBV6-5 TGTGGCAGCACCAGACTCGGCAGTACCTACGAGCAGTACTTC CGSTRLGSTYEQYF
NA NA TRBJ2-1 TRBV9 TGTGCCAGCAGCGTAGCTCCGGACTCCTACAATGAGCAGTTCTTC CASSVAPDSYNEQFF
NA NA TRBJ2-1 TRBV12-3/TRBV12-4 TGTGCCAGCAGTTTAGCTCACCGGAACTGCAATGAGCAGTTCTTC CASSLAHRNCNEQFF
few NA TRBJ1-5 TRBV12-3/TRBV12-4 TGTGCCAGCAACAACGGCGGGGGCGGACAGCCCCAGCATTTT CASNNGGGGQPQHF
few TRBD2 TRBJ2-3 TRBV20-1 TGCAGTGCTAGAGTCTTACAGCGGGGGGCTACAGATACGCAGTATTTT CSARVLQRGATDTQYF
NA NA TRBJ2-6 TRBV5-1 TGCGCCAGCAGCGTGGGGAGCCCGACCAACGTCCTGACTTTC CASSVGSPTNVLTF
NA NA TRBJ1-6 TRBV2 TGTGCCAGCAGTGGGACAGCACAGATCAATTCACCCCTCCACTTT CASSGTAQINSPLHF
few NA TRBJ2-5 TRBV27 TGTGCCAGCAGGTCCCGGGGGGCTGGGGAGACCCAGTACTTC CASRSRGAGETQYF
few TRBD2 TRBJ2-3 TRBV6-2/TRBV6-3 TGTGCCAGCAGTTACTCCGGACTAGCGACAGATACGCAGTATTTT CASSYSGLATDTQYF
NA NA TRBJ2-3 TRBV15 TGTGCCACCAGCAGACTGAGCGCAGATACGCAGTATTTT CATSRLSADTQYF
NA NA TRBJ2-7 TRBV20-1 TGCAGTGCGCCGGTCCCGGGTGCACTTGTCTACGAGCAGTACTTC CSAPVPGALVYEQYF
few NA TRBJ2-5 TRBV4-2 TGTGCCAGCAGCCCCCAGGCGGTGGGGGGTCAAGAGACCCAGTACTTC CASSPQAVGGQETQYF
NA NA TRBJ2-3 TRBV2 TGTGCCAGCAGTGATATCCCCCGAAACCCAGCTAGCACAGATACGCAGTATTTT CASSDIPRNPASTDTQYF
NA NA TRBJ2-5 TRBV7-9 TGTGCCAGCAGCGGTGCCCAGTACCAAGAGACCCAGTACTTC CASSGAQYQETQYF
NA NA TRBJ2-7 TRBV19 TGTGCCAGTAGTATCTCCGACGGGGCCTACGAGCAGTACTTC CASSISDGAYEQYF
NA NA TRBJ2-1 TRBV29-1 TGCAGCGTTGAAGGAGAGACAGGAAGGAATGAGCAGTTCTTC CSVEGETGRNEQFF
NA NA TRBJ2-5 TRBV7-9 TGTGCCAGCAGCCCCGCCCCAGGTGACCAGTACTTC CASSPAPGDQYF
NA NA TRBJ2-3 TRBV6-6 TGTGCCAGCAGTTACGCGCGGGGGCCCCCAGATACGCAGTATTTT CASSYARGPPDTQYF
NA NA TRBJ2-7 TRBV29-1 TGCAGCGCTAATGAAAGGGGCACACCGAAATACAATGAGCAGTACTTC CSANERGTPKYNEQYF
NA TRBD1 TRBJ2-3 TRBV20-1 TGCAGTGCTAGGGCGGACAGGGCCACAGATACGCAGTATTTT CSARADRATDTQYF
NA TRBD1 TRBJ1-2 TRBV20-1 TGCAGTGCCCGGAGGGACAGGGGCGAATCGGGTGGCTACACCTTC CSARRDRGESGGYTF
many TRBD2 TRBJ2-3 TRBV7-2 TGTGCCAGCAGCCAAAGCGGGAGGGGGGATACGCAGTATTTT CASSQSGRGDTQYF
NA TRBD2 TRBJ2-1 TRBV11-2 TGTGCCAGCAGCTTAGCCCGGGGGGGGACCTACAATGAGCAGTTCTTC CASSLARGGTYNEQFF